The present T cell receptor (beta chain) was sequenced within a study of blood T cells in healthy people across ages. Through a sample-barcoded 5' primer and a J-beta primer mix, a second PCR was run for roughly 6 to 11 cycles. Each CDR3 protein is one row after TCRdb ran MiXCR on the 5' RACE reads. The sample shows 1.2 million to 1.5 million distinct CDR3 sequences, approximately 59% of them seen only once. Isolation per sample recovered at least 7 million PBMCs. This CDR3 is 14 amino acids long. Germline CDR1 and CDR2: LGHNA and YSLEER. Trimming cost V 1 base and J 8 bases, with 11 bases left between them.

The rearrangement joins TRBV4-3 to TRBJ1-4; the D gene is possibly TRBD1 (5 bases). What was sequenced was blood. This TCR was recovered from a man between 18 and 29 years old in good health. The chain's CDR3 is CASSQGRGREKLFF. In nucleotides, the CDR3 is TGCGCCAGCAGCCAAGGGCGGGGCCGGGAAAAACTGTTTTTT.